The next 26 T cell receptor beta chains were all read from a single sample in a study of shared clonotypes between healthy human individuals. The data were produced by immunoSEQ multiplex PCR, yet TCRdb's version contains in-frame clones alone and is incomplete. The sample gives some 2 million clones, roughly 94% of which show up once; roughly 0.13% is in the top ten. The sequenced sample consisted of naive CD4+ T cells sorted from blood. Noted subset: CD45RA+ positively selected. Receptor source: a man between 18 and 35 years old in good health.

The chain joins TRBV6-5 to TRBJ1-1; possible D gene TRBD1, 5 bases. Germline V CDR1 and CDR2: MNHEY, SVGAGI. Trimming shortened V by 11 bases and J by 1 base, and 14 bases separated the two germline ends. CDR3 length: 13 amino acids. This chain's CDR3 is CAACRGRNTEAFF. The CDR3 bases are TGTGCCGCCTGCCGGGGACGGAACACTGAAGCTTTCTTT.

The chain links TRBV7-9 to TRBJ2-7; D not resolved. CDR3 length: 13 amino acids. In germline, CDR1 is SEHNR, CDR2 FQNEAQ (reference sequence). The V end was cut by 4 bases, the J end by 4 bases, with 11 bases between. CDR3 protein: CASSSGPRYEQYF. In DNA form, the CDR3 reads TGTGCCAGCAGCTCTGGGCCACGGTACGAGCAGTACTTC. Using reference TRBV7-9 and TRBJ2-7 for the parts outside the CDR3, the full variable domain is DTGVSQNPRHKITKRGQNVTFRCDPISEHNRLYWYRQTLGQGPEFLTYFQNEAQLEKSRLLSDRFSAERPKGSFSTLEIQRTEQGDSAMYLCASSSGPRYEQYFGPGTRLTVT.

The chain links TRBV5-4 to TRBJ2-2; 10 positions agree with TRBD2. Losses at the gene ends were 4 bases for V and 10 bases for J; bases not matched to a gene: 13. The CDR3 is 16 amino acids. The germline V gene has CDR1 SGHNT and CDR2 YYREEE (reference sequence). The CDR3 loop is CASSPSLAGADSELFF. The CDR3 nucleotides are TGTGCCAGCAGCCCATCTCTAGCGGGGGCCGATTCGGAGCTGTTTTTT.

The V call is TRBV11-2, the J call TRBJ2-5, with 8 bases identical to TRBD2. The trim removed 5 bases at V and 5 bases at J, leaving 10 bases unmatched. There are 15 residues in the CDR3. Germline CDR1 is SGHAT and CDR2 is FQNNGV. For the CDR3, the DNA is TGTGCCAGCAGCGGGAGCGGGAGTCTAGGCGAGACCCAGTACTTC. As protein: CASSGSGSLGETQYF.

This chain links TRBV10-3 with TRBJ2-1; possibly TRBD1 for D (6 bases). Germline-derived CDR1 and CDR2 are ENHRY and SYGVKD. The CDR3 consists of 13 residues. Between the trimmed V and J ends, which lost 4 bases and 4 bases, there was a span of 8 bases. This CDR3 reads CAISGDTYNEQFF. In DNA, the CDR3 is TGTGCCATCAGTGGGGACACATACAATGAGCAGTTCTTC.

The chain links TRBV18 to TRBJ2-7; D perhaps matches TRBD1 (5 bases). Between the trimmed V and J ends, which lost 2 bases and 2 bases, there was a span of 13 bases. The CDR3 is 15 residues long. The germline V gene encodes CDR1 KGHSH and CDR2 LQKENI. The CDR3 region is CASSPRGQAPYEQYF. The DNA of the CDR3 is TGTGCCAGCTCACCAAGGGGTCAAGCCCCCTACGAGCAGTACTTC.

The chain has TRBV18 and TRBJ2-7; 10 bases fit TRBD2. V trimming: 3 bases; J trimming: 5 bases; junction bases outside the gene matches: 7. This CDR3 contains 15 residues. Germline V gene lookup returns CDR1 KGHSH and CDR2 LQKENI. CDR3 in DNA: TGTGCCAGCTCACCCGGACTAGCGGATAATAACGAGCAGTACTTC. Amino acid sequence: CASSPGLADNNEQYF.

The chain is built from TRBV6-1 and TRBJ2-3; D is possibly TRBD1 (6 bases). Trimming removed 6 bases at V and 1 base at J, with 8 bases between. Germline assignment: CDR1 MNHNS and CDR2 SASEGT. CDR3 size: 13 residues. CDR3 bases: TGTGCCAGCAGGGGACACCGCACAGATACGCAGTATTTT. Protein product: CASRGHRTDTQYF.

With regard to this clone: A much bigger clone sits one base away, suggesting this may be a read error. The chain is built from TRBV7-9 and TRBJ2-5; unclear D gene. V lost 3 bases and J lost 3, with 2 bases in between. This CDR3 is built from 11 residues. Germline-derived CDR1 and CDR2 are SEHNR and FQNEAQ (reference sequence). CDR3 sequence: CASSFKETQYF. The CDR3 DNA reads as TGTGCCAGCAGCTTCAAAGAGACCCAGTACTTC.

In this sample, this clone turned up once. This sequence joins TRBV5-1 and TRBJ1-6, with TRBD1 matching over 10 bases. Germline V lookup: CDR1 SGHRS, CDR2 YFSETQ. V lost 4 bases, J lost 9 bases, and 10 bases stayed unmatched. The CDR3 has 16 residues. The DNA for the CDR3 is TGCGCCAGCAGCCCCGAGGGACAGGGGCCTGGTTCACCCCTCCACTTT. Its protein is CASSPEGQGPGSPLHF.

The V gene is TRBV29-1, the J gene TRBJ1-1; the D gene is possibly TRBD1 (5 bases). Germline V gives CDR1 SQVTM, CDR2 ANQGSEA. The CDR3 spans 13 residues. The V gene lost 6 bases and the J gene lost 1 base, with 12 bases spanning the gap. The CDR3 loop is CSVVREGNTEAFF. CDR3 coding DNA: TGCAGCGTGGTCAGGGAAGGGAACACTGAAGCTTTCTTT. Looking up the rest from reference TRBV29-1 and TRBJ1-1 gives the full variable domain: SAVISQKPSRDICQRGTSLTIQCQVDSQVTMMFWYRQQPGQSLTLIATANQGSEATYESGFVIDKFPISRPNLTFSTLTVSNMSPEDSSIYLCSVVREGNTEAFFGQGTRLTVV.

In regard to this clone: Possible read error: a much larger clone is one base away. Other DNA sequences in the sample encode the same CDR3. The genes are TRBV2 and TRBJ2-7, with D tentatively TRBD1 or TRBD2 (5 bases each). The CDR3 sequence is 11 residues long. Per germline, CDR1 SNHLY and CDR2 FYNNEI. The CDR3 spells CASGRVWEQYF. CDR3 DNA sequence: TGCGCCAGCGGCAGGGTGTGGGAGCAGTACTTC.

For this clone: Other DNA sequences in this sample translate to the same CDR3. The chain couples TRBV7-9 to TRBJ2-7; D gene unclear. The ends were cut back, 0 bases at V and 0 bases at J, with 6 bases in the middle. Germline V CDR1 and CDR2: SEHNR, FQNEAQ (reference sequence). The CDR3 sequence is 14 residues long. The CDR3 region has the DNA TGTGCCAGCAGCTTAGCTGGCGGCTCCTACGAGCAGTACTTC. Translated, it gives CASSLAGGSYEQYF.

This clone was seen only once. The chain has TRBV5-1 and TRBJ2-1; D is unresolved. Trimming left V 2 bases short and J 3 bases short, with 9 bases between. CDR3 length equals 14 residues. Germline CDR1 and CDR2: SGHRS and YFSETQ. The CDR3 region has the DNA TGCGCCAGCAGCTTTGATATATACTACAATGAGCAGTTCTTC. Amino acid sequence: CASSFDIYYNEQFF.

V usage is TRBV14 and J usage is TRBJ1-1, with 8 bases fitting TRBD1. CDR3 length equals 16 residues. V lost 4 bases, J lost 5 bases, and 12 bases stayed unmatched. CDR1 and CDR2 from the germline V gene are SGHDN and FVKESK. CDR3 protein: CASSPLSDRGSTEAFF. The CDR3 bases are TGTGCCAGCAGCCCGCTCTCCGACAGGGGAAGTACTGAAGCTTTCTTT.

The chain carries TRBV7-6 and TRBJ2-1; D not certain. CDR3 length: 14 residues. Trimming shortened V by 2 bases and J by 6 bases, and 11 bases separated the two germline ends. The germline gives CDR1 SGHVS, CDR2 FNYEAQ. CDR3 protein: CASSLSTLINEQFF. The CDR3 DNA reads TGTGCCAGCAGCTTAAGCACCCTCATCAATGAGCAGTTCTTC.

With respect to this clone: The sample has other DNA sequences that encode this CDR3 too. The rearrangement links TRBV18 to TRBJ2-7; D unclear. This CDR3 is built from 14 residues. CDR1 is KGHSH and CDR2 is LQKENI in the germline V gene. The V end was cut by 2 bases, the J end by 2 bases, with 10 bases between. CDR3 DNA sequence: TGTGCCAGCTCACCAGGTACTGCAACCTACGAGCAGTACTTC. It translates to CASSPGTATYEQYF.

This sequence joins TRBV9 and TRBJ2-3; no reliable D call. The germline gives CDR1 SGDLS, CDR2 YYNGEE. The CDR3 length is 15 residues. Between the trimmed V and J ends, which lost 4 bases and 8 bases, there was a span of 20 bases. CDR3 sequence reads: CASSLPGTNPTTQYF. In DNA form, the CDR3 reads TGTGCCAGCAGCTTACCGGGCACTAACCCCACTACGCAGTATTTT.

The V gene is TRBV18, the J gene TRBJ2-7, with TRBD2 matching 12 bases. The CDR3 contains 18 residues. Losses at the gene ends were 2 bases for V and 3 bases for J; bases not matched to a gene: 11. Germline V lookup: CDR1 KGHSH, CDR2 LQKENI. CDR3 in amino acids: CASSPSTELAGGDYEQYF. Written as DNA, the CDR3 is TGTGCCAGCTCACCATCTACTGAACTAGCGGGAGGAGACTACGAGCAGTACTTC.

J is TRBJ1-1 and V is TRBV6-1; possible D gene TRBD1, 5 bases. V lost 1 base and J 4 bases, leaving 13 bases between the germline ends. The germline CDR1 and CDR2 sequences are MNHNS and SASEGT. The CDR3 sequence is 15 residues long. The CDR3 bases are TGTGCCAGCAGTGAAGTGGGGGGATTAGCCACTGAAGCTTTCTTT. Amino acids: CASSEVGGLATEAFF.

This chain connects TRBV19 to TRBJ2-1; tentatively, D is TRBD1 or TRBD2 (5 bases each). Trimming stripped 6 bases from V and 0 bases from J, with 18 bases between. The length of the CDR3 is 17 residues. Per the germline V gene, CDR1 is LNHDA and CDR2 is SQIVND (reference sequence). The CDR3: CASSESGTPSSYNEQFF. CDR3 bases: TGTGCCAGTAGCGAATCCGGGACCCCAAGCTCCTACAATGAGCAGTTCTTC.

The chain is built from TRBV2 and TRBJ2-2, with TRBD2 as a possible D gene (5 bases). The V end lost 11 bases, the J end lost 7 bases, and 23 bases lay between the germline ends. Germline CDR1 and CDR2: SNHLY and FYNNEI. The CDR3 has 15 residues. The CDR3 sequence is CAPSMVDSGVGELFF. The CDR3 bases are TGTGCCCCTTCGATGGTAGACTCCGGGGTCGGGGAGCTGTTTTTT.

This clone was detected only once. CDR3 coding DNA: TGCGCCAGCAGCCGAGGACTAGCGGGAGGGGGAGATACGCAGTATTTT. Translated: CASSRGLAGGGDTQYF. This chain connects TRBV4-1 to TRBJ2-3; 15 bases agree with TRBD2. Germline V gene lookup returns CDR1 MGHRA and CDR2 YSYEKL. J gave up 5 bases and V 4 bases, and 4 bases lay outside the gene matches. The CDR3 consists of 16 residues.

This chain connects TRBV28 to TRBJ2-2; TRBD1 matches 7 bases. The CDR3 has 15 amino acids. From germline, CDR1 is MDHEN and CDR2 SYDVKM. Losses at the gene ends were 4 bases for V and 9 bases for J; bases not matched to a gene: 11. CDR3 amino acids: CASSSGGQDYRELFF. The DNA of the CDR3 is TGTGCCAGCAGTTCCGGAGGACAGGATTATAGGGAGCTGTTTTTT. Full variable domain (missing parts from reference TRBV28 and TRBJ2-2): DVKVTQSSRYLVKRTGEKVFLECVQDMDHENMFWYRQDPGLGLRLIYFSYDVKMKEKGDIPEGYSVSREKKERFSLILESASTNQTSMYLCASSSGGQDYRELFFGEGSRLTVL.

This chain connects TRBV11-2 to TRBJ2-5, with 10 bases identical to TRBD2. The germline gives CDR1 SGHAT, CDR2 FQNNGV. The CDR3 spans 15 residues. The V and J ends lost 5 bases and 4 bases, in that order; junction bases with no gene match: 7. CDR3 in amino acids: CASSPRTSGVETQYF. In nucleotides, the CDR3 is TGTGCCAGCAGCCCTCGTACTAGCGGGGTAGAGACCCAGTACTTC. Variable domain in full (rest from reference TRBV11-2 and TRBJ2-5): EAGVAQSPRYKIIEKRQSVAFWCNPISGHATLYWYQQILGQGPKLLIQFQNNGVVDDSQLPKDRFSAERLKGVDSTLKIQPAKLEDSAVYLCASSPRTSGVETQYFGPGTRLLVL.

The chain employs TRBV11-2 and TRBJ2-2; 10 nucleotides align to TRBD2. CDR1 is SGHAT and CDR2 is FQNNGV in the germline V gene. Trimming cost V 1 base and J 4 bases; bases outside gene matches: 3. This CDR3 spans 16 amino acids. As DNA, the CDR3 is TGTGCCAGCAGCTTAGCCAGCGGGAGGGCCACCGGGGAGCTGTTTTTT. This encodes CASSLASGRATGELFF. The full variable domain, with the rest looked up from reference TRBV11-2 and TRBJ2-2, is EAGVAQSPRYKIIEKRQSVAFWCNPISGHATLYWYQQILGQGPKLLIQFQNNGVVDDSQLPKDRFSAERLKGVDSTLKIQPAKLEDSAVYLCASSLASGRATGELFFGEGSRLTVL.